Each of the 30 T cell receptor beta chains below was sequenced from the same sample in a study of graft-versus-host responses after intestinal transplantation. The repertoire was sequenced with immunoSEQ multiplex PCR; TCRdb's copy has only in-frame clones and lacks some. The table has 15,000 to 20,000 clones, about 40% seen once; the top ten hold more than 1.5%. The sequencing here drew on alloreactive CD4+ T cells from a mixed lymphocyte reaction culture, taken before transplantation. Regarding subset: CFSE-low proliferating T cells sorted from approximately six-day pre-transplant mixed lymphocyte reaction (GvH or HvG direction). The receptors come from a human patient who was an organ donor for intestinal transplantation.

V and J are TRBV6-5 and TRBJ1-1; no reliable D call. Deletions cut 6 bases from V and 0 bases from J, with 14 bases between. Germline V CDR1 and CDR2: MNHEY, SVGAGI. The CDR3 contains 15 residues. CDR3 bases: TGTGCCAGCAGCGAATGGTCGGGCATGAACACTGAAGCTTTCTTT. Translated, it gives CASSEWSGMNTEAFF.

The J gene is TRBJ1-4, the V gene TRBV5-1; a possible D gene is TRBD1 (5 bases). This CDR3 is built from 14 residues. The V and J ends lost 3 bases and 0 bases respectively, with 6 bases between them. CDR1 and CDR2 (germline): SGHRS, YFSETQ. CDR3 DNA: TGCGCCAGCAGCTCGACAGCAACTAATGAAAAACTGTTTTTT. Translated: CASSSTATNEKLFF.

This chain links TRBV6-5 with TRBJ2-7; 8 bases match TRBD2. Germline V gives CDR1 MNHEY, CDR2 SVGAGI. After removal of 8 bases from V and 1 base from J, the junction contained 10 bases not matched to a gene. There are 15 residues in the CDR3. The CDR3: CASATGGAKSYEQYF. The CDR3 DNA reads TGTGCCAGCGCGACCGGGGGGGCGAAATCCTACGAGCAGTACTTC.

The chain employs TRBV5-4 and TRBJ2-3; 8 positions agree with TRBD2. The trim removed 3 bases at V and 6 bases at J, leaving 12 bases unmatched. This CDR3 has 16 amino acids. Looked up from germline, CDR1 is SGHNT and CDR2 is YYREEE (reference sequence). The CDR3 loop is CASSSTSGANGDTQYF. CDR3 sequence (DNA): TGTGCCAGCAGCTCTACTAGCGGAGCAAACGGGGATACGCAGTATTTT.

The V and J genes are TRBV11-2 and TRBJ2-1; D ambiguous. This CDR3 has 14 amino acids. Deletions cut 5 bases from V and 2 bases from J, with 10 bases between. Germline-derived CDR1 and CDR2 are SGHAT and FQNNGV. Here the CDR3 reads CASSPQVAYNEQFF. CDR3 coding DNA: TGTGCCAGCAGCCCCCAAGTGGCCTACAATGAGCAGTTCTTC. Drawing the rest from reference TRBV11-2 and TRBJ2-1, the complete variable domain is EAGVAQSPRYKIIEKRQSVAFWCNPISGHATLYWYQQILGQGPKLLIQFQNNGVVDDSQLPKDRFSAERLKGVDSTLKIQPAKLEDSAVYLCASSPQVAYNEQFFGPGTRLTVL.

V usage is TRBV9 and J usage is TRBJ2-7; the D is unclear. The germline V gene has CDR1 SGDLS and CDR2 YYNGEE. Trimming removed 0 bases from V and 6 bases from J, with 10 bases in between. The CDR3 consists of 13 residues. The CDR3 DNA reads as TGTGCCAGCAGCGTAGAGGGTCGCAGCGAGCAGTACTTC. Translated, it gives CASSVEGRSEQYF.

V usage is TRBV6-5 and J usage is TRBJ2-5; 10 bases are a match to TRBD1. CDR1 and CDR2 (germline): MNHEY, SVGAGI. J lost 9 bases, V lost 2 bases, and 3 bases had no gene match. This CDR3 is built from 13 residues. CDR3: CASSYPGTGAQYF. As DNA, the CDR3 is TGTGCCAGCAGTTACCCCGGGACAGGGGCCCAGTACTTC.

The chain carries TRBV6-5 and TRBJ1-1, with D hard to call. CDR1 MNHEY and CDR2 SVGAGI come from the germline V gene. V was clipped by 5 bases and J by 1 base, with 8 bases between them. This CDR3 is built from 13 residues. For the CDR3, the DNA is TGTGCCAGCAGTATCGACCCGAACACTGAAGCTTTCTTT. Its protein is CASSIDPNTEAFF.

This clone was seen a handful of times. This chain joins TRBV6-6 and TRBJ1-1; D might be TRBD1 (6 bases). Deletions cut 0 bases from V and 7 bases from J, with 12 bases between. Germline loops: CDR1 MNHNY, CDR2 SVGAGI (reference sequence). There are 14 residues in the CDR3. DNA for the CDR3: TGTGCCAGCAGTTACTCACAGGGAATGAATGAAGCTTTCTTT. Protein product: CASSYSQGMNEAFF.

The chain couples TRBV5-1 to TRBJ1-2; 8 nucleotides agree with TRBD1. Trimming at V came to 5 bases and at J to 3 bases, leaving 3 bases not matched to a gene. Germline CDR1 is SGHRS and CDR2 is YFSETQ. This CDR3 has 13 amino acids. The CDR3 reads CASRTGGDYGYTF. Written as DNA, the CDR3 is TGCGCCAGCAGAACAGGGGGGGACTATGGCTACACCTTC.

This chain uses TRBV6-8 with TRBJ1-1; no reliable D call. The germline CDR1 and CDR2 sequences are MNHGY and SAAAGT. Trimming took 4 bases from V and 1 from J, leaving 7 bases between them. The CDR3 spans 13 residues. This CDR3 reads CASSSLRNTEAFF. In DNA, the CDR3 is TGTGCCAGCAGTTCGCTTAGGAACACTGAAGCTTTCTTT.

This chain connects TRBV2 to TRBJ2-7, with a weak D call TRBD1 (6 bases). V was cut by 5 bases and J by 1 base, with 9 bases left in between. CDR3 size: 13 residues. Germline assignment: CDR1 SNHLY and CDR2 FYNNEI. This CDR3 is CASSWDNSYEQYF. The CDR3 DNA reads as TGTGCCAGCAGTTGGGACAATTCCTACGAGCAGTACTTC.

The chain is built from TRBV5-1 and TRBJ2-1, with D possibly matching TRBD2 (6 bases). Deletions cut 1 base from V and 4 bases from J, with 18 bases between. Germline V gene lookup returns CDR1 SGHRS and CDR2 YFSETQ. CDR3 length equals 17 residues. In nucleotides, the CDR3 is TGCGCCAGCAGCTTGCTAGGATCGGGAGCGTTTTACAATGAGCAGTTCTTC. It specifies CASSLLGSGAFYNEQFF.

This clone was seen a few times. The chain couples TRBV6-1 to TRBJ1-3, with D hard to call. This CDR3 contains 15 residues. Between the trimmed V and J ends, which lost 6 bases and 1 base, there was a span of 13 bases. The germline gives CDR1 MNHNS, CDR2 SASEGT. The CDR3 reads CASSDLGSSGNTIYF. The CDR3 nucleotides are TGTGCCAGCAGCGATTTAGGGTCGTCTGGAAACACCATATATTTT.

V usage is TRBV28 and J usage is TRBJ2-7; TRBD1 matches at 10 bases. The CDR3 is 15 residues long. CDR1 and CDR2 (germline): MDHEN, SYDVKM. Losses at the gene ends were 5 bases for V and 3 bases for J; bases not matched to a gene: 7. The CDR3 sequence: CASSTGQGFLYEQYF. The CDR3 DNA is TGTGCCAGCAGTACGGGACAGGGGTTTCTCTACGAGCAGTACTTC.

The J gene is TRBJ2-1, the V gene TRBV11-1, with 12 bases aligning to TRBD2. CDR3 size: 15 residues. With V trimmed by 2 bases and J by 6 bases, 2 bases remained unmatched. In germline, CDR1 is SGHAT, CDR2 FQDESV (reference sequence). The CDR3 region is CASSLQTSGSNEQFF. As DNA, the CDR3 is TGTGCCAGCAGCTTACAGACTAGCGGGAGCAATGAGCAGTTCTTC.

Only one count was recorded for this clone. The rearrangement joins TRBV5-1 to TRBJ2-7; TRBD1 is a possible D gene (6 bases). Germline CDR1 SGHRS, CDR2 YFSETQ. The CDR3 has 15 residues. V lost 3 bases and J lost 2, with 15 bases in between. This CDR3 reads CASSWTALPTYEQYF. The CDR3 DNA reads TGCGCCAGCAGCTGGACAGCTCTCCCCACCTACGAGCAGTACTTC.

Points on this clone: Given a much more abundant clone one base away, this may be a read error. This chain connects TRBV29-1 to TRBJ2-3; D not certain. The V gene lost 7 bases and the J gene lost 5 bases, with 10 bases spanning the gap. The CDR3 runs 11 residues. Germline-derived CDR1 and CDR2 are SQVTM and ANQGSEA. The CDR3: CSAHSRDTQYF. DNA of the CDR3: TGCAGCGCACATTCGAGAGATACGCAGTATTTT.

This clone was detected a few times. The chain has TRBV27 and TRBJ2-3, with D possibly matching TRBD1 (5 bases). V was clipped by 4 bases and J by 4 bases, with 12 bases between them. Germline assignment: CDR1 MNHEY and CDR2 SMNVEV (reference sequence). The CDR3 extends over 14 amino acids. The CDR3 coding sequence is TGTGCCAGCAGTTCCAGGGCCCTCGCAGATACGCAGTATTTT. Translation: CASSSRALADTQYF.

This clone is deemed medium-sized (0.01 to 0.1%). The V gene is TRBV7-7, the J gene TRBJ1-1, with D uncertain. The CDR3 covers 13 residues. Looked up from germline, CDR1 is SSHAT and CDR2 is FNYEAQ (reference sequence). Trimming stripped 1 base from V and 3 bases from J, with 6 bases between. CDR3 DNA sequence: TGTGCCAGCAGCTTAGGTCCGGACACTGAAGCTTTCTTT. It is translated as CASSLGPDTEAFF.

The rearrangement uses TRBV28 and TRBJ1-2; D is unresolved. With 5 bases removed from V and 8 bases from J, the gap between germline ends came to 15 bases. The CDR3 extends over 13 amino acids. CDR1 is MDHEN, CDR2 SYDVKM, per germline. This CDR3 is CASSAFDVGGYTF. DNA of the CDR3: TGTGCCAGCAGTGCATTCGACGTGGGGGGCTACACCTTC.

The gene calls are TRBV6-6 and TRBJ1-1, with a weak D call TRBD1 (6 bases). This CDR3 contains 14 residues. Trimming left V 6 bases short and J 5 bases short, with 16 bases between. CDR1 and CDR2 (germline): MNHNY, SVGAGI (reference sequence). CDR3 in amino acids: CASSYSNRVTEAFF. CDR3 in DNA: TGTGCCAGCAGCTATTCAAACAGGGTTACTGAAGCTTTCTTT.

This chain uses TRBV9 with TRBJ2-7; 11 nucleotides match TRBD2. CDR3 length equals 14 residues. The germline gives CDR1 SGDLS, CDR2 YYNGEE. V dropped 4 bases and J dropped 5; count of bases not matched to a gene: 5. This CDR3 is CASSPTSGSDEQYF. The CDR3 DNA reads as TGTGCCAGCAGCCCAACTAGCGGGAGCGACGAGCAGTACTTC.

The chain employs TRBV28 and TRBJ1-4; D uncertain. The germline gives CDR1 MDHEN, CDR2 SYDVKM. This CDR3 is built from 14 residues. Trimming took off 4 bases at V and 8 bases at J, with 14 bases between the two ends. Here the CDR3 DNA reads TGTGCCAGCAGTTCGCGGATATCTGGGGAAAAACTGTTTTTT. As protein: CASSSRISGEKLFF.

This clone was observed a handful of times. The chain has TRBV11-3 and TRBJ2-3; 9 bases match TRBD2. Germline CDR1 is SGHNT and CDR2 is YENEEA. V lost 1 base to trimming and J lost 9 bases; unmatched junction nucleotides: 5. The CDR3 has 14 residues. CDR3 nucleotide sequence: TGTGCCAGCAGCTTAGCGGTTGCGGGAGGGACGCAGTATTTT. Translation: CASSLAVAGGTQYF. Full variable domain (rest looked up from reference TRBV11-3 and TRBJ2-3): EAGVVQSPRYKIIEKKQPVAFWCNPISGHNTLYWYLQNLGQGPELLIRYENEEAVDDSQLPKDRFSAERLKGVDSTLKIQPAELGDSAVYLCASSLAVAGGTQYFGPGTRLTVL.

The DNA for the CDR3 is TGTGCCAGCAAGCGGGAAGGGGATACGCAGTATTTT. Translation gives CASKREGDTQYF. V and J are TRBV6-5 and TRBJ2-3; 7 nucleotides align to TRBD2. V was pared by 7 bases and J by 6 bases, with 4 bases of the junction left unmatched. The CDR3 sequence is 12 residues long. The germline V gene encodes CDR1 MNHEY and CDR2 SVGAGI.

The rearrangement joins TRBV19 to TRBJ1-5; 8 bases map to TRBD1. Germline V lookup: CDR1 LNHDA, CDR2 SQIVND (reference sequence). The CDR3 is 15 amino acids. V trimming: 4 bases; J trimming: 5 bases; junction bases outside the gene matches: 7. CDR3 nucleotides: TGTGCCAGTAGTAGGGACAGGTTAGCGGATCAGCCCCAGCATTTT. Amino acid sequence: CASSRDRLADQPQHF.

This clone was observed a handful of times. The CDR3 nucleotides read TGTGCCAGCAGCTTGACAGGGAGCTCCTACAATGAGCAGTTCTTC. Amino acids: CASSLTGSSYNEQFF. The chain links TRBV7-9 to TRBJ2-1; 7 bases line up with TRBD1. Germline CDR1 SEHNR, CDR2 FQNEAQ (reference sequence). This CDR3 spans 15 amino acids. V lost 3 bases, J lost 0 bases, and 2 bases stayed unmatched.

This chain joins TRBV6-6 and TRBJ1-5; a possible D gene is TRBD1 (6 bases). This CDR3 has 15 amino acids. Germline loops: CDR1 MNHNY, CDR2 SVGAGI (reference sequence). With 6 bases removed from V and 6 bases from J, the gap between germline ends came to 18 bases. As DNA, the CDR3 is TGTGCCAGCAGAAACGGGGGGGCGGGAGGTCAGCCCCAGCATTTT. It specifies CASRNGGAGGQPQHF.

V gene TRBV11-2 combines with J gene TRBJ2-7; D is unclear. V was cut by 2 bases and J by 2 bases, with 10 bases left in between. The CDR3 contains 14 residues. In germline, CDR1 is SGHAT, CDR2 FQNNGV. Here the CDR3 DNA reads TGTGCCAGCAGCTTATCACCGACGGCCTACGAGCAGTACTTC. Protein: CASSLSPTAYEQYF.